This TCR beta chain was documented in a study of blood T cells in healthy people across ages. J gave up 9 bases and V 5 bases, and 18 bases lay outside the gene matches. The germline V gene encodes CDR1 SGHTA and CDR2 FQGNSA. This CDR3 spans 16 amino acids. PCR was performed a second time for 7 to 11 cycles using a sample-barcoded 5' primer and a J-beta primer mix. With 12 random nucleotides, a template-switch adaptor tagged each individual cDNA molecule. TCRdb fed the 5' RACE reads into MiXCR, producing one record per CDR3 protein. The sample lists 1 million or so distinct CDR3 sequences, around 25% occurring once. The same data also went into a second study, on T cells of mothers and their children. This second study notes: Donation involved a few healthy Caucasian mothers and the six children that they had.

The sequenced material came from blood. The genes are TRBV7-2 and TRBJ2-5; 7 nucleotides align to TRBD1. This sequence was found in a girl aged 2-10 years in good health. The chain's CDR3 is CASSNYGQDLLGAQYF. The DNA of the CDR3 is TGTGCCAGCAGCAACTACGGACAGGACCTTCTAGGGGCCCAGTACTTC.